This record looks at one T cell receptor (beta chain) sequence and its context. Its target is unknown. Graves' hyperthyroidism is called stable when ophthalmopathy does not progress within 18 months. Hyperthyroidism, newly diagnosed and lasting under 2 months, affected patients aged 18 to 65. The source of the sample is a study of T cells in Graves' hyperthyroidism and ophthalmopathy. Points from the study as a whole: Blood also contained most expanded thyroid clonotypes above 0.001.

Germline values: CDR1 SGHVS, CDR2 FQNEAQ. The CDR3 covers 18 residues. Trimming cost V 0 bases and J 3 bases; bases outside gene matches: 9. The CDR3 regions of TCR beta were amplified from RNA transcripts. Initially, a first-round RT-PCR of the TCR CDR3 employed the HTBI primer set. TCRdb fed the multiplex PCR reads into MiXCR, producing one record per CDR3 protein. The table records over 700,000 distinct CDR3 sequences, about 38% of them present only once. Sequencing used blood. The TCR originated in a man between 18 and 35 years old with Graves' hyperthyroidism. This chain connects TRBV7-8 to TRBJ2-2, with 8 bases lining up with TRBD2. Here the CDR3 reads CASSLAGFGTRYTGELFF. In nucleotides, the CDR3 is TGTGCCAGCAGCTTAGCCGGGTTTGGGACTAGGTACACCGGGGAGCTGTTTTTT.